This T cell receptor beta chain is from a study of cytomegalovirus exposure and HLA in healthy donors. About this clone: Its cognate antigen is unknown.

The CDR3 spans 13 residues. Germline CDR1 and CDR2: SQVTM and ANQGSEA. V was pared by 7 bases and J by 1 base, with 13 bases between. PCR employed 60 Vbeta and 13 Jbeta primers. Measured with immunoSEQ multiplex PCR; TCRdb has only the in-frame clones, and not every one. The sample records under 200,000 clones, more than 60% being singletons. Study-level results: The study reported that TCR beta sequences accurately predicted HLA-A and HLA-B alleles in most subjects.

The clonotype was recovered from a female donor in good health and CMV-seronegative. What was sequenced was PBMCs. The chain carries TRBV29-1 and TRBJ1-1, with unresolved D. The CDR3 DNA sequence: TGCAGCGCTGAGACTGCCAGGAACACTGAAGCTTTCTTT. Its protein is CSAETARNTEAFF.